This T cell receptor (beta chain) was sequenced in a study of blood T cell repertoires in COVID-19. The repertoire was sequenced with immunoSEQ multiplex PCR; TCRdb's copy has only in-frame clones and lacks some. In the table there are about 220,000 clones, about 83% of which are singletons. The clonotype originates from a woman between 40 and 50 years old with active or convalescent COVID-19. Sequenced sample: peripheral blood.

The CDR3 spells CASSVDAGEKLFF. CDR3 DNA: TGTGCCAGCAGCGTAGATGCGGGAGAAAAACTGTTTTTT. The chain joins TRBV9 to TRBJ1-4; no reliable D call. The CDR3 is made up of 13 amino acids. The germline CDR1 and CDR2 sequences are SGDLS and YYNGEE. V shed 0 bases and J shed 8 bases, with 8 bases lying between them.